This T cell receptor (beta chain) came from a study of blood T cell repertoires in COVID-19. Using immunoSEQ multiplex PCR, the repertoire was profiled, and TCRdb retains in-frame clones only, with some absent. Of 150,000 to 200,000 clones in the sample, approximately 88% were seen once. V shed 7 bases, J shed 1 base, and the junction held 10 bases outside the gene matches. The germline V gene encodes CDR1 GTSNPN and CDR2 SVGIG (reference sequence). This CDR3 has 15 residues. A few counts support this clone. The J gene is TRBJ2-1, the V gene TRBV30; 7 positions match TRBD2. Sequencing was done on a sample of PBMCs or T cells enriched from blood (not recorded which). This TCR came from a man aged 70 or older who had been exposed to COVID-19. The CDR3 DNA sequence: TGTGCCTACGCACCTCTAGCGGAGTCCTACAATGAGCAGTTCTTC. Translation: CAYAPLAESYNEQFF.